This passage covers 23 T cell receptor beta chains from one sample sequenced in a study of cytomegalovirus exposure and HLA in healthy donors. 60 Vbeta and 13 Jbeta primers were used in PCR. Profiled with immunoSEQ multiplex PCR; TCRdb holds only in-frame clones, not every one. The table has about 150,000 clones, roughly three quarters seen once. The sequenced material came from PBMCs. The origin of the receptors is a middle-aged woman in good health and CMV-seronegative.

This clone has more than one count but fewer than ten. J is TRBJ1-6 and V is TRBV2; TRBD1 matches at 7 bases. The CDR3 covers 14 residues. CDR1 is SNHLY and CDR2 is FYNNEI in the germline V gene. V lost 8 bases to trimming and J lost 7 bases; unmatched junction nucleotides: 8. The CDR3 spells CASSEGATNSPLHF. The CDR3 nucleotides are TGTGCCAGCTCCGAGGGGGCTACGAATTCACCCCTCCACTTT.

The rearrangement uses TRBV9 and TRBJ1-1; no clear D. The V end was cut by 4 bases, the J end by 0 bases, with 7 bases between. Looked up from germline, CDR1 is SGDLS and CDR2 is YYNGEE. The CDR3 is 13 amino acids. For the CDR3, the DNA is TGTGCCAGCAGCTCCCAGATGAACACTGAAGCTTTCTTT. Encoded protein: CASSSQMNTEAFF.

This chain links TRBV11-2 with TRBJ2-7, with D tentatively TRBD2 (5 bases). The CDR3 spans 19 residues. Germline lookup yields CDR1 SGHAT and CDR2 FQNNGV. The V end was cut by 1 base, the J end by 2 bases, with 24 bases between. This chain's CDR3 is CASSLGLLRVSGAPYEQYF. DNA for the CDR3: TGTGCCAGCAGCTTAGGACTGCTCCGGGTCAGCGGAGCTCCCTACGAGCAGTACTTC. The whole variable domain, remainder taken from reference TRBV11-2 and TRBJ2-7, is EAGVAQSPRYKIIEKRQSVAFWCNPISGHATLYWYQQILGQGPKLLIQFQNNGVVDDSQLPKDRFSAERLKGVDSTLKIQPAKLEDSAVYLCASSLGLLRVSGAPYEQYFGPGTRLTVT.

The J gene is TRBJ1-1, the V gene TRBV10-3; 8 bases fit TRBD1. Germline trimming cut 3 bases from V and 1 base from J; bases unmatched to any gene: 10. This CDR3 is built from 17 residues. The germline V gene has CDR1 ENHRY and CDR2 SYGVKD. The DNA of the CDR3 is TGTGCCATCAGTGACTTCAACAGGGGGGGAGGGAACACTGAAGCTTTCTTT. Translating it yields CAISDFNRGGGNTEAFF.

The V gene is TRBV11-3, the J gene TRBJ2-3; D perhaps matches TRBD1 (6 bases). Trimming cost V 5 bases and J 1 base, with 10 bases left between them. The germline V gene has CDR1 SGHNT and CDR2 YENEEA. This CDR3 region has 14 residues. The CDR3 reads CASSARTGTDTQYF. The CDR3 region has the DNA TGTGCCAGCAGCGCTCGGACAGGCACAGATACGCAGTATTTT.

CDR3: CASSLGSLRTQYF. The CDR3 nucleotides are TGTGCCAGCAGCTTAGGTAGCCTGAGGACGCAGTATTTT. The chain recombines TRBV7-2 with TRBJ2-3; D is uncertain. The CDR3 contains 13 residues. Looked up from germline, CDR1 is SGHTA and CDR2 is FQGNSA. V was trimmed by 1 base and J by 9 bases, leaving 11 bases between them.

The chain combines TRBV7-3 with TRBJ2-2, with 7 bases aligning to TRBD1. The length of the CDR3 is 16 residues. V shed 5 bases, J shed 4 bases, and the junction held 10 bases outside the gene matches. CDR1 is SGHTA and CDR2 is FQGTGA in the germline V gene. CDR3 loop: CASSLYRGRGTGELFF. Here the CDR3 DNA reads TGTGCCAGCAGCCTATACAGGGGTCGCGGCACCGGGGAGCTGTTTTTT.

The genes are TRBV2 and TRBJ2-7, with TRBD2 matching over 7 bases. V gave up 8 bases and J gave up 6 bases; unmatched junction bases: 10. Looked up from germline, CDR1 is SNHLY and CDR2 is FYNNEI. The CDR3 loop spans 13 amino acids. The CDR3 loop reads CASREAVSFEQYF. The CDR3 DNA reads as TGTGCCAGCCGGGAGGCAGTGTCGTTCGAGCAGTACTTC.

The chain carries TRBV10-3 and TRBJ2-6; TRBD1 agrees at 7 bases. Germline lookup yields CDR1 ENHRY and CDR2 SYGVKD. The CDR3 consists of 15 residues. V dropped 4 bases and J dropped 3; count of bases not matched to a gene: 3. The CDR3: CAISATGVGANVLTF. As DNA, the CDR3 is TGTGCCATCAGTGCCACAGGGGTTGGGGCCAACGTCCTGACTTTC.

The genes are TRBV29-1 and TRBJ2-7, with 8 bases lining up with TRBD1. The CDR3 runs 17 residues. V shed 1 base, J shed 0 bases, and the junction held 11 bases outside the gene matches. Germline CDR1 reads SQVTM; CDR2 reads ANQGSEA. As DNA, the CDR3 is TGCAGCGTTGAAGTGGCTTCGGGACAGGATCACTCCTACGAGCAGTACTTC. Translation gives CSVEVASGQDHSYEQYF.

The V call is TRBV20-1, the J call TRBJ2-4; the D is unclear. The germline V gene has CDR1 DFQATT and CDR2 SNEGSKA (reference sequence). Trimming took off 0 bases at V and 7 bases at J, with 4 bases between the two ends. This CDR3 region has 11 residues. The CDR3 here is CSARDRNIQYF. Written as DNA, the CDR3 is TGCAGTGCTAGAGATCGGAACATTCAGTACTTC.

The V call is TRBV28, the J call TRBJ1-3; 7 nucleotides line up with TRBD1. V trimming: 5 bases; J trimming: 6 bases; junction bases outside the gene matches: 10. Germline V gene lookup returns CDR1 MDHEN and CDR2 SYDVKM. The CDR3 totals 15 residues. CDR3 sequence reads: CASSLEGQAANTIYF. CDR3 coding DNA: TGTGCCAGCAGTCTCGAAGGACAGGCGGCAAACACCATATATTTT.

V and J are TRBV7-2 and TRBJ1-2; TRBD1 matches 11 bases. CDR1 is SGHTA, CDR2 FQGNSA, per germline. The junction had 19 bases not matched to a gene; V was cut back by 5 bases and J by 8 bases. The CDR3 length is 18 residues. CDR3: CASSNYMVVGQGAKGYTF. The CDR3 DNA sequence: TGTGCCAGCAGCAATTATATGGTCGTAGGACAGGGGGCAAAAGGCTACACCTTC.

This chain connects TRBV7-3 to TRBJ2-1, with 10 bases lining up with TRBD1. CDR3 length: 17 amino acids. The ends lost 2 bases at V and 0 bases at J; junction bases unmatched: 4. The V gene's germline CDR1 is SGHTA and CDR2 FQGTGA. The CDR3 coding sequence is TGTGCCAGCAGCTTATTCGGACAGGGGGTCTCCTACAATGAGCAGTTCTTC. This gives the protein CASSLFGQGVSYNEQFF.

The chain couples TRBV7-8 to TRBJ2-7, with 14 bases lining up with TRBD2. The CDR3 length is 16 residues. Germline V gene lookup returns CDR1 SGHVS and CDR2 FQNEAQ. With V trimmed by 7 bases and J by 0 bases, 5 bases remained unmatched. The CDR3 DNA reads TGTGCCAGCACCCGACTAGCGGGAGGGCCCTCCTACGAGCAGTACTTC. Its translation: CASTRLAGGPSYEQYF.

The chain couples TRBV4-1 to TRBJ1-2; D uncertain. The germline V gene has CDR1 MGHRA and CDR2 YSYEKL. The CDR3 has 13 residues. The V end was cut by 6 bases, the J end by 2 bases, with 10 bases between. The CDR3 loop is CASSLTGNYGYTF. CDR3 nucleotide sequence: TGCGCCAGCAGTCTTACGGGGAACTATGGCTACACCTTC.

The chain links TRBV5-4 to TRBJ2-5; 8 positions agree with TRBD1. CDR1 and CDR2 from the germline V gene are SGHNT and YYREEE (reference sequence). V lost 7 bases and J lost 3; bases outside the gene matches: 8. The CDR3 runs to 14 residues. CDR3 protein: CASSGQGSKETQYF. DNA of the CDR3: TGTGCCAGCTCCGGACAGGGAAGTAAAGAGACCCAGTACTTC. Filled out from reference TRBV5-4 and TRBJ2-5, the complete variable domain reads ETGVTQSPTHLIKTRGQQVTLRCSSQSGHNTVSWYQQALGQGPQFIFQYYREEENGRGNFPPRFSGLQFPNYSSELNVNALELDDSALYLCASSGQGSKETQYFGPGTRLLVL.

The V and J genes are TRBV6-6 and TRBJ1-5, with unresolved D. Per the germline V gene, CDR1 is MNHNY and CDR2 is SVGAGI (reference sequence). The CDR3 spans 14 residues. Trimming left V 0 bases short and J 3 bases short, with 6 bases between. The CDR3 protein is CASSYSLANQPQHF. CDR3 in DNA: TGTGCCAGCAGTTACTCCCTGGCCAATCAGCCCCAGCATTTT.

The chain is built from TRBV7-9 and TRBJ2-7, with 9 bases matching TRBD1. With 5 bases clipped from V and 6 bases from J, the junction kept 5 bases outside the gene matches. Germline CDR1 reads SEHNR; CDR2 reads FQNEAQ (reference sequence). The CDR3 runs 13 residues. CDR3 in amino acids: CASSVQGAGEQYF. CDR3 nucleotide sequence: TGTGCCAGCAGCGTACAGGGGGCGGGCGAGCAGTACTTC.

This clone was seen only a few times. V and J are TRBV18 and TRBJ1-2; 11 nucleotides align to TRBD1. The length of the CDR3 is 14 residues. The germline gives CDR1 KGHSH, CDR2 LQKENI. V dropped 3 bases and J dropped 4; count of bases not matched to a gene: 1. CDR3 nucleotides: TGTGCCAGCTCACCGGGACAGGGGGTCTATGGCTACACCTTC. Amino acids: CASSPGQGVYGYTF. The full variable domain, completed using reference TRBV18 and TRBJ1-2, is NAGVMQNPRHLVRRRGQEARLRCSPMKGHSHVYWYRQLPEEGLKFMVYLQKENIIDESGMPKERFSAEFPKEGPSILRIQQVVRGDSAAYFCASSPGQGVYGYTFGSGTRLTVV.

This chain uses TRBV18 with TRBJ1-4; D remains unclear. V was trimmed by 3 bases and J by 0 bases, leaving 8 bases between them. CDR3 size: 15 residues. Germline V gives CDR1 KGHSH, CDR2 LQKENI. This CDR3 reads CASSPGRATNEKLFF. DNA of the CDR3: TGTGCCAGCTCACCGGGGAGAGCAACTAATGAAAAACTGTTTTTT.

This clone has a single count. The V gene is TRBV10-1, the J gene TRBJ2-1; 10 positions match TRBD2. The germline CDR1 and CDR2 sequences are WNHNN and SYGVQD (reference sequence). This CDR3 has 13 residues. V lost 2 bases to trimming and J lost 9 bases; unmatched junction nucleotides: 1. CDR3 sequence: CASSERLAGEQFF. CDR3 sequence (DNA): TGCGCCAGCAGTGAGAGACTAGCGGGTGAGCAGTTCTTC.

V is TRBV19 and J is TRBJ1-5, with 8 bases fitting TRBD1. Germline CDR1 is LNHDA and CDR2 is SQIVND (reference sequence). This CDR3 is built from 18 residues. The J segment lost 2 bases and the V segment lost 4 bases, leaving 13 bases of the junction unmatched. This chain's CDR3 is CASSTITGGIPGNQPQHF. In DNA, the CDR3 is TGTGCCAGTAGTACCATTACAGGGGGGATTCCTGGCAATCAGCCCCAGCATTTT.